These 14 T cell receptor beta chains came from one sample sequenced in a study of T cell repertoires in cytomegalovirus infection. MiXCR was run by TCRdb on the reads, yielding one entry per CDR3 protein. The sample includes some 300,000 distinct CDR3 sequences, about 9.2% of them seen just once. Sequenced material: PBMCs. All receptors derive from a human donor in good health (CMV status not recorded). Some clones in this sample may be carry-over from other donors' samples.

Many counts were recorded for this clonotype. The chain combines TRBV6-4 with TRBJ2-2, with TRBD2 identical over 10 bases. J lost 6 bases, V lost 3 bases, and 10 bases had no gene match. The CDR3 is made up of 17 amino acids. Germline values: CDR1 MRHNA, CDR2 SNTAGT. The CDR3 is CASSEWLAGASPGELFF. The CDR3 coding sequence is TGTGCCAGCAGTGAATGGCTAGCGGGGGCCTCGCCCGGGGAGCTGTTTTTT.

Ten or more counts support this clonotype. The V gene is TRBV2, the J gene TRBJ2-1; 10 nucleotides match TRBD1. V was pared by 5 bases and J by 10 bases, with 8 bases of the junction left unmatched. The CDR3 is 14 residues long. Germline assignment: CDR1 SNHLY and CDR2 FYNNEI. CDR3 loop: CASSSGTGEEEQFF. The CDR3 nucleotides read TGTGCCAGCAGTTCCGGGACAGGGGAAGAAGAGCAGTTCTTC. The full variable domain, with the rest looked up from reference TRBV2 and TRBJ2-1, is EPEVTQTPSHQVTQMGQEVILRCVPISNHLYFYWYRQILGQKVEFLVSFYNNEISEKSEIFDDQFSVERPDGSNFTLKIRSTKLEDSAMYFCASSSGTGEEEQFFGPGTRLTVL.

In its sample, this clonotype was seen many times. The chain carries TRBV28 and TRBJ2-7; 7 bases align to TRBD1. The V gene end was trimmed by 8 bases and the J gene end by 4 bases; junction bases not matched to a gene: 8. Germline V gene sequence: CDR1 MDHEN, CDR2 SYDVKM. The CDR3 covers 13 residues. The CDR3: CASSIGGGYEQYV. The CDR3 DNA reads as TGTGCCAGCTCGATAGGGGGCGGTTACGAGCAGTACGTC.

The CDR3 here is CASSLFETGSSPLHF. In nucleotides, the CDR3 is TGTGCCAGCAGTTTATTTGAGACAGGGAGTTCACCCCTCCACTTT. The chain links TRBV27 to TRBJ1-6; 7 bases align to TRBD1. The CDR3 runs to 15 residues. Trimming cost V 1 base and J 9 bases; bases outside gene matches: 6. Germline CDR1 MNHEY, CDR2 SMNVEV (reference sequence).

The CDR3 DNA reads TGCAGCGTTGAAGGACAGGGGGCAGATACGCAGTATTTT. Translation: CSVEGQGADTQYF. The V gene is TRBV29-1, the J gene TRBJ2-3, with 9 bases aligning to TRBD1. CDR3 length: 13 residues. Germline CDR1 reads SQVTM; CDR2 reads ANQGSEA. Germline trimming cut 1 base from V and 4 bases from J; bases unmatched to any gene: 0.

This clonotype was counted ten times or more. V and J are TRBV29-1 and TRBJ2-1; 11 bases line up with TRBD1. Germline CDR1 SQVTM, CDR2 ANQGSEA. The CDR3 contains 15 residues. V trimming: 6 bases; J trimming: 7 bases; junction bases outside the gene matches: 11. The CDR3 DNA is TGCAGCGTAGGGACAGGGGGTTCTACAGGGAATGAGCAGTTCTTC. This gives the protein CSVGTGGSTGNEQFF.

This clonotype was seen ten or more times. This sequence joins TRBV28 and TRBJ1-3; possibly TRBD1 for D (5 bases). Germline V CDR1 and CDR2: MDHEN, SYDVKM. Trimming pared 6 bases from V and 0 bases from J, leaving 15 bases between. The CDR3 spans 16 residues. The CDR3 is CASSLRPGRSGNTIYF. DNA of the CDR3: TGTGCCAGCAGCCTACGCCCAGGGCGCTCTGGAAACACCATATATTTT. Filled out from reference TRBV28 and TRBJ1-3, the complete variable domain reads DVKVTQSSRYLVKRTGEKVFLECVQDMDHENMFWYRQDPGLGLRLIYFSYDVKMKEKGDIPEGYSVSREKKERFSLILESASTNQTSMYLCASSLRPGRSGNTIYFGEGSWLTVV.

This clonotype was counted at least ten times. The genes are TRBV15 and TRBJ1-4, with TRBD1 as a possible D gene (6 bases). V was pared by 1 base and J by 8 bases, with 14 bases between. The CDR3 extends over 15 amino acids. Germline loops: CDR1 LNHNV, CDR2 YYDKDF (reference sequence). CDR3 loop: CATSRGRRGEEKLFF. The CDR3, as DNA: TGTGCCACCAGCAGAGGCCGCAGGGGAGAAGAAAAACTGTTTTTT.

Ten or more counts support this clonotype. The V gene is TRBV6-2 or TRBV6-3, the J gene TRBJ1-5; possibly TRBD1 for D (5 bases). Germline V gene lookup returns CDR1 MNHEY and CDR2 SVGEGT. The CDR3 length is 14 residues. V lost 6 bases and J lost 7, with 16 bases in between. DNA of the CDR3: TGTGCCAGCAGCCTTCTAACGGGGGTGCAGCCCCAGCATTTT. This translates into CASSLLTGVQPQHF.

In its sample, this clonotype was seen many times. In DNA, the CDR3 is TGTGCCAGCAGTTACGGGGGGGGCAGGACCTATGGCTACACCTTC. Encoded protein: CASSYGGGRTYGYTF. This chain connects TRBV6-5 to TRBJ1-2; D possibly corresponds to TRBD1 (6 bases). The CDR3 length is 15 residues. The germline gives CDR1 MNHEY, CDR2 SVGAGI. The ends were cut back, 2 bases at V and 4 bases at J, with 14 bases in the middle.

The rearrangement uses TRBV12-3 or TRBV12-4 and TRBJ1-1; maybe TRBD1 (5 bases). This CDR3 contains 14 residues. Trimming removed 6 bases from V and 5 bases from J, with 16 bases in between. This chain's CDR3 is CASREGVVGTEAFF. CDR3 coding DNA: TGTGCCAGCAGGGAAGGGGTGGTTGGGACTGAAGCTTTCTTT.

This clonotype showed up many times. The chain has TRBV7-8 and TRBJ2-5; 9 bases align to TRBD1. The V gene end was trimmed by 7 bases and the J gene end by 2 bases; junction bases not matched to a gene: 5. The CDR3 totals 14 residues. Germline V gives CDR1 SGHVS, CDR2 FQNEAQ. The CDR3 nucleotides read TGTGCCAGCATCCACAGGGGGCGACAAGAGACCCAGTACTTC. Its protein is CASIHRGRQETQYF. Supplemented by reference TRBV7-8 and TRBJ2-5, the full variable domain reads GAGVSQSPRYKVAKRGQDVALRCDPISGHVSLFWYQQALGQGPEFLTYFQNEAQLDKSGLPSDRFFAERPEGSVSTLKIQRTQQEDSAVYLCASIHRGRQETQYFGPGTRLLVL.

At least ten counts were recorded for this clonotype. The chain links TRBV6-2 or TRBV6-3 to TRBJ2-2; D is uncertain. Germline V CDR1 and CDR2: MNHEY, SVGEGT. V was clipped by 7 bases and J by 6 bases, with 15 bases between them. This CDR3 is 14 amino acids long. The CDR3 nucleotides are TGTGCCAGCAATGAGGTACCGCGGCCCGGGGAGCTGTTTTTT. It is translated as CASNEVPRPGELFF.

This clonotype appeared many times. The V gene is TRBV6-2 or TRBV6-3, the J gene TRBJ2-1, with unresolved D. Germline assignment: CDR1 MNHEY and CDR2 SVGEGT. V gave up 5 bases and J gave up 8 bases, with 16 bases separating them. The CDR3 extends over 14 amino acids. CDR3 bases: TGTGCCAGCAGTAGCACCTTACCGGTGGATGAGCAGTTCTTC. Translation: CASSSTLPVDEQFF.